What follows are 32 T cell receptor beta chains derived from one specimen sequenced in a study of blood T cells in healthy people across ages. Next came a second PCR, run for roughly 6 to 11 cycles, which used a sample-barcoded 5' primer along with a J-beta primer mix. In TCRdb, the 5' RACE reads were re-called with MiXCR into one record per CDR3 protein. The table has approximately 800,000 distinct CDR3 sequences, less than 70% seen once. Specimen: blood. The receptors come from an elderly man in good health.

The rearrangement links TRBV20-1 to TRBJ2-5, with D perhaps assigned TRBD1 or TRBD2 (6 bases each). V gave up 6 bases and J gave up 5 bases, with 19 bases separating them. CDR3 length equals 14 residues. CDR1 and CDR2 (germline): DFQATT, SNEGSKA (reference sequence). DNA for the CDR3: TGCAGTGCCCCGCGGGACACCTCCTGGGAGACCCAGTACTTC. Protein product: CSAPRDTSWETQYF.

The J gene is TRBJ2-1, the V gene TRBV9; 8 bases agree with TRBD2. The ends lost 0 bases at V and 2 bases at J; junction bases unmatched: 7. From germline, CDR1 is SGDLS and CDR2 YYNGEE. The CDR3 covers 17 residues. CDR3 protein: CASSVEGGRTAYNEQFF. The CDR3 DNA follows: TGTGCCAGCAGCGTAGAGGGCGGGAGGACGGCCTACAATGAGCAGTTCTTC.

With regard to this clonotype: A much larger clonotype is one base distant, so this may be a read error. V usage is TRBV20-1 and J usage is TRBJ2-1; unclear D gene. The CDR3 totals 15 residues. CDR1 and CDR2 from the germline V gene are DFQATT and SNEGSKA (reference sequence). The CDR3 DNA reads TGCGGTGCTAGAGATTGGGCGGTTTCCTACAATGAGCAGTTCTTC. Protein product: CGARDWAVSYNEQFF.

In DNA, the CDR3 is TGTGCCAGCACGACAGCTATTACAGATACGCAGTATTTT. Amino acid sequence: CASTTAITDTQYF. The chain has TRBV2 and TRBJ2-3; possibly TRBD1 for D (5 bases). Between the trimmed V and J ends, which lost 7 bases and 3 bases, there was a span of 11 bases. Per the germline V gene, CDR1 is SNHLY and CDR2 is FYNNEI. The CDR3 covers 13 residues.

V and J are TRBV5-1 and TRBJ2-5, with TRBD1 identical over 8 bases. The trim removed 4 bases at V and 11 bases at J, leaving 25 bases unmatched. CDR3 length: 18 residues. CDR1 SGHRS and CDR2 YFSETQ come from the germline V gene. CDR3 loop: CASSPSGQASITGREQYF. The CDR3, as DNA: TGCGCCAGCAGCCCATCGGGACAGGCCTCCATCACCGGAAGGGAGCAGTACTTC.

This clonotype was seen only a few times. The CDR3 loop is CASSVAEELFF. The CDR3 nucleotides are TGTGCCAGCAGCGTAGCAGAGGAGCTGTTTTTT. The chain links TRBV9 to TRBJ2-2; D gene unclear. Trimming stripped 0 bases from V and 10 bases from J, with 4 bases between. CDR3 size: 11 residues. CDR1 is SGDLS, CDR2 YYNGEE, per germline.

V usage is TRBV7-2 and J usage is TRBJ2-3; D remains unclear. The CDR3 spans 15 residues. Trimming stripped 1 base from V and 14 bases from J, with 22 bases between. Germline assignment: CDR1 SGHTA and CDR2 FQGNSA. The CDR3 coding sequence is TGTGCCAGCAGCTTAGAGGCCAGCTCTGGAAGATACGCGTATTTT. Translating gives CASSLEASSGRYAYF.

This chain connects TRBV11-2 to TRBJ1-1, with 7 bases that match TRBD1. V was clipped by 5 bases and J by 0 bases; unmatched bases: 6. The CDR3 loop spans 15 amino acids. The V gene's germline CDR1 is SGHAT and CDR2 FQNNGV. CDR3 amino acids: CASSAAGTVNTEAFF. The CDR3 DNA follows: TGTGCCAGCAGCGCAGCCGGGACAGTGAACACTGAAGCTTTCTTT. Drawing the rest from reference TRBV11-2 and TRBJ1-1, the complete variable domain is EAGVAQSPRYKIIEKRQSVAFWCNPISGHATLYWYQQILGQGPKLLIQFQNNGVVDDSQLPKDRFSAERLKGVDSTLKIQPAKLEDSAVYLCASSAAGTVNTEAFFGQGTRLTVV.

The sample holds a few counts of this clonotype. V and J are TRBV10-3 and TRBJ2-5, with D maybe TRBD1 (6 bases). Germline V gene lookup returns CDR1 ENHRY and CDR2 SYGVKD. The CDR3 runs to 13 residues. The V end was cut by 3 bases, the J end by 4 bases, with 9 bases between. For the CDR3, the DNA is TGTGCCATCAGTGAAACAGGGCGAGAGACCCAGTACTTC. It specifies CAISETGRETQYF.

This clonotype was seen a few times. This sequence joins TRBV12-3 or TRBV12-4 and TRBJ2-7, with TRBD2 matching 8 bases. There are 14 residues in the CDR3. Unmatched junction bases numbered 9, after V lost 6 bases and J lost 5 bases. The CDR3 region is CASSKQLRGDEQYF. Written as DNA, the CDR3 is TGTGCCAGCAGCAAGCAACTGCGGGGGGACGAGCAGTACTTC.

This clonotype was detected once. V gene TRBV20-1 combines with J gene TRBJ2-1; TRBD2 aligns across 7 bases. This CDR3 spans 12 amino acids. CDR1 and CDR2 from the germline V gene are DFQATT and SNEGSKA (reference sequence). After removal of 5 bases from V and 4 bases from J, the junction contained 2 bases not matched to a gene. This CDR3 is CSAWGGYNEQFF. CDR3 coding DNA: TGCAGTGCTTGGGGGGGATACAATGAGCAGTTCTTC.

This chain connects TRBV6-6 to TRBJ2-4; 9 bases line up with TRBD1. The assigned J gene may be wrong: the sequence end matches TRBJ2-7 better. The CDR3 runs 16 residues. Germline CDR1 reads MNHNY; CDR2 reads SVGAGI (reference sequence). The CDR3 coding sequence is TGTGCCAGCAGTGAGTGGGACAGGGCTGGGTCCTACGAGCAGTACTTC. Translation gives CASSEWDRAGSYEQYF.

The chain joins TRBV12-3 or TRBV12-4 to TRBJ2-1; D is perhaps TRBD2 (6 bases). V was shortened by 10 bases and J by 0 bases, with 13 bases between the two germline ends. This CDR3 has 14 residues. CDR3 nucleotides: TGTGCCACCACCCGGGGGAACTCCTACAATGAGCAGTTCTTC. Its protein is CATTRGNSYNEQFF.

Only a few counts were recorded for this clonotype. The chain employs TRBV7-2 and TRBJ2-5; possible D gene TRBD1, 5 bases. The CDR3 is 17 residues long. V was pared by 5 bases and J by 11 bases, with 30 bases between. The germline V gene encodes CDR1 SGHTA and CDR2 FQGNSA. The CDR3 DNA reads TGTGCCAGCAGCCCAAATCCCACACAGGTGACCTACAATGAGCAGTACTTC. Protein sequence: CASSPNPTQVTYNEQYF.

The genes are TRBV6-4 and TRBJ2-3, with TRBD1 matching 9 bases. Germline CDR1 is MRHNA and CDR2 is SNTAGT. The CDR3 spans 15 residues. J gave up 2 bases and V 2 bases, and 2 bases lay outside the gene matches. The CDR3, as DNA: TGTGCCAGCAGTGACCGGGACAGGGTCACAGATACGCAGTATTTT. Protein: CASSDRDRVTDTQYF.

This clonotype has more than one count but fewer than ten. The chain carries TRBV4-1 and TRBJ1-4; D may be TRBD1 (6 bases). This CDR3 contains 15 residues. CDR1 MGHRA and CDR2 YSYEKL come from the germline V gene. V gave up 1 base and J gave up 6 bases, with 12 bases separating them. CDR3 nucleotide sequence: TGCGCCAGCAGCCAAGCCGGACAGTTTGATGAAAAACTGTTTTTT. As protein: CASSQAGQFDEKLFF.

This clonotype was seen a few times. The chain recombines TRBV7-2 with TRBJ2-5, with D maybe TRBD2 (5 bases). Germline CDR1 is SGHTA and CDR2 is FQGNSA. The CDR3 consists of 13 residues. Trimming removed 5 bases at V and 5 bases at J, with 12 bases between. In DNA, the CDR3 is TGTGCCAGCAGCCTAGGCTGGAGGGAGACCCAGTACTTC. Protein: CASSLGWRETQYF.

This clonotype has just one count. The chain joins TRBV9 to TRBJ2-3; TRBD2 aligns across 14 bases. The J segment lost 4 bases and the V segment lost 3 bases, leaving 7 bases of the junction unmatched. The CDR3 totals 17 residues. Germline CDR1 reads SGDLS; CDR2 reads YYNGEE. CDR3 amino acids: CASSAGLAGGGADTQYF. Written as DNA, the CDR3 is TGTGCCAGCAGCGCTGGACTAGCGGGAGGAGGGGCAGATACGCAGTATTTT.

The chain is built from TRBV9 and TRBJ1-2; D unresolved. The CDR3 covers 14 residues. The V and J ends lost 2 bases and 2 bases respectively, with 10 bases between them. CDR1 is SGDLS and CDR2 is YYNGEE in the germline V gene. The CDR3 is CASSVGSENYGYTF. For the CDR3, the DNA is TGTGCCAGCAGCGTCGGCAGCGAAAACTATGGCTACACCTTC.

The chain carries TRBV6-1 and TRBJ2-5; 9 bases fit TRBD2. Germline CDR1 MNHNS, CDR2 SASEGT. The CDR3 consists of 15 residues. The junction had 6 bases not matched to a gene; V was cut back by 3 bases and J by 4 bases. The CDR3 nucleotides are TGTGCCAGCAGTGACTTTAGCGGGGGAGGAGAGACCCAGTACTTC. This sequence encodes CASSDFSGGGETQYF.

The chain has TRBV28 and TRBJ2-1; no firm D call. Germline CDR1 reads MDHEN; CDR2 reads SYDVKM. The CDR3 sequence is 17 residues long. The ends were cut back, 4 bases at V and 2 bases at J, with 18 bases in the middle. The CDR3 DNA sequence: TGTGCCAGCAGTTCCCCCGGCATGGGGTCCCCCTACAATGAGCAGTTCTTC. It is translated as CASSSPGMGSPYNEQFF.

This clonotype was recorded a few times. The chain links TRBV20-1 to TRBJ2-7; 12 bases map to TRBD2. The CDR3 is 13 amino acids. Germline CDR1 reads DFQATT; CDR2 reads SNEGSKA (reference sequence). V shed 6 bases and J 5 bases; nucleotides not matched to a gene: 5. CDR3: CSAPTSGSDEQYF. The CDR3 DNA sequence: TGCAGTGCCCCGACTAGCGGGAGCGACGAGCAGTACTTC.

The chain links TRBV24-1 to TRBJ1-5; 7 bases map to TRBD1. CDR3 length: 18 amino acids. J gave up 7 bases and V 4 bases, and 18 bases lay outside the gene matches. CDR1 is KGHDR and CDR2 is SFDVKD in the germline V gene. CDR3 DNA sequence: TGTGCCACCAGTGACCCTCCGACCGTGACAGGGTCGGGACAGCCCCAGCATTTT. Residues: CATSDPPTVTGSGQPQHF.

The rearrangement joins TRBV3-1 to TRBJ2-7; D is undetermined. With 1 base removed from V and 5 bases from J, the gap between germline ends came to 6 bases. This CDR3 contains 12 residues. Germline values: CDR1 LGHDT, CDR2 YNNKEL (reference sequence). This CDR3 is CASSQANDEQYF. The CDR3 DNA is TGTGCCAGCAGCCAAGCCAATGACGAGCAGTACTTC.

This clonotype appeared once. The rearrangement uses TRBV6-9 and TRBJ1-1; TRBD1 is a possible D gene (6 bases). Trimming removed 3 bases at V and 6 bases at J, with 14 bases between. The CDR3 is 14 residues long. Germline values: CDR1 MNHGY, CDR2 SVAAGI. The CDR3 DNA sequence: TGTGCCAGCAGTTACCATACAGGGTCCGCTGAAGCTTTCTTT. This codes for CASSYHTGSAEAFF.

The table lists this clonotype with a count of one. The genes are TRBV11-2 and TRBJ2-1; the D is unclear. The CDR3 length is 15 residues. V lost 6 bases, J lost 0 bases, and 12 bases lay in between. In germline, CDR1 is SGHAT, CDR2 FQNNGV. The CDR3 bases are TGTGCCAGCAGATTATCTAGGAGCTCCTACAATGAGCAGTTCTTC. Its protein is CASRLSRSSYNEQFF.

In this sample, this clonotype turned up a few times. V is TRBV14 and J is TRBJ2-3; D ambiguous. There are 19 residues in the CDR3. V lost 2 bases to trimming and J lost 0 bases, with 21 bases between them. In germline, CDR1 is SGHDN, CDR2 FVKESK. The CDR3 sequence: CASSQRRHLRKTSTDTQYF. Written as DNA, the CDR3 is TGTGCCAGCAGCCAACGTCGCCACCTACGAAAGACTAGCACAGATACGCAGTATTTT.

The CDR3 region has the DNA TGTGCCAGCAGACTAGCGGGAGAAGCAGCCTACGAGCAGTACTTC. Protein sequence: CASRLAGEAAYEQYF. V usage is TRBV13 and J usage is TRBJ2-7; 11 bases are shared with TRBD2. Germline CDR1 and CDR2: PRHDT and FYEKMQ (reference sequence). V was pared by 6 bases and J by 2 bases, with 6 bases of the junction left unmatched. The CDR3 is 15 amino acids.

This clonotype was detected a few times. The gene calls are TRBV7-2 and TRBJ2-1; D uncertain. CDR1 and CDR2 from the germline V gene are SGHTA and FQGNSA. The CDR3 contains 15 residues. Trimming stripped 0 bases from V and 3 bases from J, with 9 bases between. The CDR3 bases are TGTGCCAGCAGCTTAGCCGGAGACCTCTACAATGAGCAGTTCTTC. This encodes CASSLAGDLYNEQFF.

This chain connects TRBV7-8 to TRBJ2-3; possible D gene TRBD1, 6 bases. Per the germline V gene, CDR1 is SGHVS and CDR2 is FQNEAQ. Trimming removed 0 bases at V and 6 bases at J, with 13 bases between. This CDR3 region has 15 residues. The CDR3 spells CASSLAPGVVDTQYF. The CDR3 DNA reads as TGTGCCAGCAGCTTAGCGCCAGGGGTTGTCGATACGCAGTATTTT.

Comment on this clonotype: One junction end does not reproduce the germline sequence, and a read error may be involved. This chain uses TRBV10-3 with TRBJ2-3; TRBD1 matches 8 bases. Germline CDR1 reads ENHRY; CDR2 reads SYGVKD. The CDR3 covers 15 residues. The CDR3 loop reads CVISEEGRGRDTQYF. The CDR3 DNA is TGTGTCATCAGTGAGGAAGGCAGGGGGCGAGATACGCAGTATTTT.

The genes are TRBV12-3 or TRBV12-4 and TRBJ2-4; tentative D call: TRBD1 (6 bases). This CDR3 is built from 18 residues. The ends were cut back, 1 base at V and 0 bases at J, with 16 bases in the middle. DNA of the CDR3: TGTGCCAGCAGTTTAGGTGAACACAGGGCCTTAGCCAAAAACATTCAGTACTTC. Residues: CASSLGEHRALAKNIQYF.